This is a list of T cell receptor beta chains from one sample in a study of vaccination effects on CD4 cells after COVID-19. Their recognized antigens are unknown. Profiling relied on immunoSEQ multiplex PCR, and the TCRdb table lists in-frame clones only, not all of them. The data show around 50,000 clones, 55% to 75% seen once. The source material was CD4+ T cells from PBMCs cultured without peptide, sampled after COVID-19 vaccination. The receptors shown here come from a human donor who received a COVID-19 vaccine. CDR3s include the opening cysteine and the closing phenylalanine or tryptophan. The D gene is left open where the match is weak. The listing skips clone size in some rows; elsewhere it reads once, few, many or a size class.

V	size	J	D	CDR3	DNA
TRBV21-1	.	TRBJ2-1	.	CASSKGGTLSAEFF	TGTGCCAGCAGCAAAGGAGGGACTCTCTCCGCCGAGTTCTTC
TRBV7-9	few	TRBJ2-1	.	CASIPGGGNSYNEQFF	TGTGCCAGCATCCCAGGGGGGGGGAACTCCTACAATGAGCAGTTCTTC
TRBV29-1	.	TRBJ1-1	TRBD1	CSVAGTGGGRVTEAFF	TGCAGCGTAGCCGGGACAGGGGGAGGTCGGGTCACTGAAGCTTTCTTT
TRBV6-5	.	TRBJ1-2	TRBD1	CASSFGQGARGYTF	TGTGCCAGCAGTTTTGGACAGGGGGCGCGAGGCTACACCTTC
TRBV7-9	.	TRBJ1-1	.	CASSFTRAAKNTEAFF	TGTGCCAGCAGCTTTACCCGGGCCGCAAAGAACACTGAAGCTTTCTTT
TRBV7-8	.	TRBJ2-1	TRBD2	CASSLRWTSGRTGNEQFF	TGTGCCAGCAGCTTAAGATGGACTAGCGGGAGGACTGGCAATGAGCAGTTCTTC
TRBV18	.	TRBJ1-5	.	CASSDSPNQPQHF	TGTGCCAGTTCCGACAGCCCCAATCAGCCCCAGCATTTT
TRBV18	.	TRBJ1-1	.	CASSQGSDTEAFF	TGTGCCAGCTCACAAGGTAGTGACACTGAAGCTTTCTTT
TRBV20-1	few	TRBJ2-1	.	CSASRGYGREQFF	TGCAGTGCTAGTAGGGGGTACGGGAGGGAGCAGTTCTTC
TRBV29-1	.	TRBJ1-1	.	CSVGKGGTRNTEAFF	TGCAGCGTTGGGAAGGGCGGGACAAGGAACACTGAAGCTTTCTTT
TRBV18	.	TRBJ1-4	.	CASSPDTATNEKLFF	TGTGCCAGCTCACCAGACACAGCAACTAATGAAAAACTGTTTTTT
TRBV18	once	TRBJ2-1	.	CASSPNNEQFF	TGTGCCAGCTCACCTAACAATGAGCAGTTCTTC
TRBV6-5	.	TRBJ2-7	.	CASSYSSTKISYEQYF	TGTGCCAGCAGTTACTCGAGCACAAAGATTTCCTACGAGCAGTACTTC
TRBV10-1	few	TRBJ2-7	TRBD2	CASSLTGTTYEQYF	TGCGCCAGCAGCCTTACCGGGACTACGTACGAGCAGTACTTC
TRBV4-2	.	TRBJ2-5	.	CASSQDLRGETQYF	TGTGCCAGCAGCCAAGATCTGAGGGGGGAGACCCAGTACTTC
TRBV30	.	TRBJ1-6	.	CAWAAGGRPSPLHF	TGTGCCTGGGCCGCAGGAGGCAGGCCTTCACCCCTCCACTTT
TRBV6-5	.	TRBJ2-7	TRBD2	CASSGRPYEQYF	TGTGCCAGTAGCGGGAGGCCGTACGAGCAGTACTTC
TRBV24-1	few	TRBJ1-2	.	CATSEDDRFAGYTF	TGTGCCACCAGTGAGGACGACAGGTTTGCAGGCTACACCTTC
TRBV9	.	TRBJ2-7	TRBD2	CASSASLAVSYEQYF	TGTGCCAGCAGCGCGAGCCTAGCGGTCTCCTACGAGCAGTACTTC
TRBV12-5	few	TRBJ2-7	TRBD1	CASGSQGAFAEQYF	TGTGCTAGTGGCTCCCAGGGGGCGTTTGCCGAGCAGTACTTC
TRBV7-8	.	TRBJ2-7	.	CASSSHGTEYEQYF	TGTGCCAGCAGCTCTCACGGGACTGAATACGAGCAGTACTTC
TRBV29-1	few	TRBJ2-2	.	CSVSEGGTGELFF	TGCAGCGTCTCCGAGGGGGGCACCGGGGAGCTGTTTTTT
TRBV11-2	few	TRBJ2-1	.	CASSLDLRRQQFF	TGTGCCAGCAGCTTAGATCTACGGCGGCAGCAGTTCTTC
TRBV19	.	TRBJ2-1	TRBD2	CASRVYSGSENEQFF	TGTGCCAGTCGGGTCTACAGCGGGAGTGAAAATGAGCAGTTCTTC